The present entry profiles one TCR beta chain with its context. What antigen it recognizes has not been identified. No much larger clonotype is one base removed from it; base qualities were not supplied. Its CDR3 holds 14 amino acids, cysteine through phenylalanine. Of the read, only the CDR3 DNA is kept; its 42 bases are in frame from base 1. CDR1 and CDR2 are drawn from the germline V gene: SGHTA, FQGNSA. For this chain, trimming is 2 bases at the V end and 6 bases at the J end, and the number of junction bases without a gene match is 3. Each collaborating institution followed its own protocols to collect whole blood in K2EDTA tubes. For TCRbeta analysis, collaborators shipped samples as frozen whole blood, isolated PBMCs, or DNA extracted from either of those sample types. TCRbeta CDR3 regions were amplified from genomic DNA by means of the immunoSEQ Assay, a bias-controlled multiplex PCR. In the authors' own workflow: The number of nucleated cells in each sample was estimated from the amplification of reference gene primers within the assay. To quantify the absolute abundance of each unique TCRbeta CDR3 rearrangement, sequence reads were collapsed and filtered. For each sample, productive Simpson clonality was calculated as the square root of Simpson's diversity index over productive rearrangements. The source is immuneACCESS, and TCRdb retained only in-frame sequences with V and J called. Part of the clones is not carried over; for the studies checked, unresolved V genes explain less than half of this, and the remainder is unexplained. From that table come the V and J calls and clone size; the DNA was used to work out D and trimming. The sample profile shows 70,000 to 95,000 clones; 85% of them were found once. The ten largest make up approximately 10% of the sample.

This specimen comes from a study of blood T cell repertoires in COVID-19 (dated by TCRdb to the early 2020s). Regarding the study in general: The collaborator samples originated in the United States, Italy and Spain and spanned the acute and convalescent phases of COVID-19. The repertoires were released in a freely available public database intended as a resource for research on the immune response to SARS-CoV-2. The samples were drawn from the first 160 participants of the ongoing ImmuneRACE study and from under 1,500 subjects provided by 6 global collaborators. Sample metadata almost always included a de-identified subject ID, COVID-19 status, age in years and sex. The material from the prospective study consisted of cDNA or gDNA derived from T cells, B-cell-depleted T cells, or PBMCs. HLA class I and class II types, where available, came from metadata supplied by the sample provider rather than from assay-based typing. Subjects who had been exposed to COVID-19, were actively infected with it, or had recovered from it provided the deeply sampled blood TCRbeta repertoires that made up the dataset. What the study reported, not specific to this receptor: The amount of clinical and demographic metadata varied by source and participant and was provided uncurated.

The clonotype was recovered from a woman between 65 and 79 years old with active or convalescent COVID-19. Sequencing was done on a sample of peripheral blood. The receptor chain draws on TRBV7-2 and TRBJ2-3; TRBD1 matches 9 bases in the middle. The CDR3 has the sequence CASSLSGQGDTQYF. The base sequence is TGTGCCAGCAGCTTATCTGGACAGGGGGATACGCAGTATTTT.